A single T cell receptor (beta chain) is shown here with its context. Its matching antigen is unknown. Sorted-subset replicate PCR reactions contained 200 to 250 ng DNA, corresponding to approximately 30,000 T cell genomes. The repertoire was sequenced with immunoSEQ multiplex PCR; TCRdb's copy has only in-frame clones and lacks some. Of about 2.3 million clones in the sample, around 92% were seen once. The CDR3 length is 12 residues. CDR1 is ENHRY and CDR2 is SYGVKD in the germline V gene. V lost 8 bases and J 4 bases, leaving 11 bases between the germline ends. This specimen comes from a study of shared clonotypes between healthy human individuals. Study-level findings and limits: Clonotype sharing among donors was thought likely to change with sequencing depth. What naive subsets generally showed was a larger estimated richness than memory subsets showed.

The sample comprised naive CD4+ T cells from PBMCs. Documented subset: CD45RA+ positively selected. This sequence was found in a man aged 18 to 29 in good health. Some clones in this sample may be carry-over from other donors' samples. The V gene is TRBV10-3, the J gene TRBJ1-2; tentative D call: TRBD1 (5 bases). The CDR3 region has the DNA TGTGCCATCGCGGGACCCCTCTATGGCTACACCTTC. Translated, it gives CAIAGPLYGYTF.